Only a few counts were recorded for the clone carrying this TCR beta chain. The target antigen is unknown. The investigators amplified TCR beta CDR3 regions from RNA transcripts. TCR CDR3 underwent first-round RT-PCR with the HTBI primer set. One entry per CDR3 protein results from TCRdb running MiXCR on the multiplex PCR reads. Here the sample spans approximately 590,000 distinct CDR3 sequences, more than 15% being singletons. The data derive from a study of T cells in Graves' hyperthyroidism and ophthalmopathy. Findings and limits, study-wide: Researchers report that a 13 V-J model separated ophthalmopathy from stable hyperthyroidism.

CDR3 length: 16 amino acids. V gave up 5 bases and J gave up 4 bases, with 18 bases separating them. CDR1 is MNHEY and CDR2 is SMNVEV in the germline V gene (reference sequence). Uncontrolled infection, other autoimmune disease, pregnancy or lactation disqualified patients from enrolment. This receptor was identified in a woman aged 25 to 39 with Graves' hyperthyroidism. The chain combines TRBV27 with TRBJ1-5; the D gene is possibly TRBD1 (5 bases). Sequenced input: blood. The CDR3 nucleotides are TGTGCCAGCAGTCTCCGGGGGGGTGGACCTAATCAGCCCCAGCATTTT. It translates to CASSLRGGGPNQPQHF.